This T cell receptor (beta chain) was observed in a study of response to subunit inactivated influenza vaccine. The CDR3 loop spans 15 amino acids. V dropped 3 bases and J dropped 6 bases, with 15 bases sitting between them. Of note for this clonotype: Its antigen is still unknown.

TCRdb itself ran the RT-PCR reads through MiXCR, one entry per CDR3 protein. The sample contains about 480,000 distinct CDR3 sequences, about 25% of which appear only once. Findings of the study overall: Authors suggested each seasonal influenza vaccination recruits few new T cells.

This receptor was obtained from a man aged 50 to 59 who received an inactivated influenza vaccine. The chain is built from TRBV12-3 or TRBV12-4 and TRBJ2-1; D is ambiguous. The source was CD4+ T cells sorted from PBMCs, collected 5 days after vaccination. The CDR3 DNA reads TGTGCCAGCAGTTTTACCGGGCCCCCGGGCAATGAGCAGTTCTTC. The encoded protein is CASSFTGPPGNEQFF.